The table lists the clone carrying this T cell receptor (beta chain) with a count of one. Authors' processing steps: Reference gene primer amplification gave nucleated cell count estimates. This table comes from immunoSEQ multiplex PCR, and its TCRdb copy is limited to in-frame clones, with some not included. V and J calls and clone size follow that table, whereas D and trimming were derived from the DNA. The data hold about 210,000 clones, with approximately 90% observed a single time. This entry belongs to a study of blood T cell repertoires in COVID-19. About the research overall: The United States, Italy and Spain provided the acute and convalescent COVID-19 samples. Nucleic acid was either cDNA or gDNA, and it came from T cells, B-cell-depleted T cells, or PBMCs.

Per germline, CDR1 MNHEY and CDR2 SVGAGI. V dropped 6 bases and J dropped 4; count of bases not matched to a gene: 4. CDR3 length: 14 residues. The material sequenced was peripheral blood. The chain is built from TRBV6-5 and TRBJ1-1, with 11 bases aligning to TRBD1. The sequence was collected from a woman between 35 and 50 years old with acute or convalescent COVID-19. CDR3 sequence reads: CASSRDRGGTEAFF. Here the CDR3 DNA reads TGTGCCAGCAGCCGGGACAGGGGGGGCACTGAAGCTTTCTTT.